A selection of T cell receptor beta chains follows, all from one sample in a study of T cells after posttransplantation cyclophosphamide. Repertoires were generated with immunoSEQ multiplex PCR, while TCRdb's copy carries only in-frame clones and drops some. The sample yields fewer than 12,000 clones, without any singletons. Sequencing was performed on PBMCs, taken after allogeneic stem cell transplant with posttransplant cyclophosphamide. The receptors originated from a female patient in her forties who received an allogeneic stem cell transplant from a related donor, was CMV-positive, and had no GVHD. Some T cells may arise from the graft donor. CDR3s leave out the opening cysteine and the closing phenylalanine or tryptophan. The D gene is left open where the match is weak.

d_call: TRBD1; v_call: TRBV5-1; j_call: TRBJ2-7; cdr3_aa: ASSKRRQGSTYEQY
d_call: TRBD1; v_call: TRBV15; j_call: TRBJ1-5; cdr3_aa: ATSRDRGNQPQH
d_call: -; v_call: TRBV5-5; j_call: TRBJ2-7; cdr3_aa: ASSLGPAQGNEQY
d_call: TRBD1; v_call: TRBV29-1; j_call: TRBJ2-7; cdr3_aa: SVTSGTGGYEQY
d_call: -; v_call: TRBV9; j_call: TRBJ2-7; cdr3_aa: ASSPGQDAIGSGQY
d_call: -; v_call: TRBV18; j_call: TRBJ1-1; cdr3_aa: ASSPSAVQAFAEAF
d_call: -; v_call: TRBV7-7; j_call: TRBJ1-3; cdr3_aa: ASSLGREDTIY
d_call: -; v_call: TRBV27; j_call: TRBJ2-1; cdr3_aa: ASSEPGLPNEQF
d_call: -; v_call: TRBV12-5; j_call: TRBJ1-1; cdr3_aa: ASGAILDTEAF
d_call: -; v_call: TRBV18; j_call: TRBJ1-1; cdr3_aa: ASSPSKNTEAF
d_call: -; v_call: TRBV23-1; j_call: TRBJ2-1; cdr3_aa: ASPLALSSYNEQF
d_call: -; v_call: TRBV15; j_call: TRBJ1-4; cdr3_aa: ATQSLTGEKLF
d_call: -; v_call: TRBV10-3; j_call: TRBJ1-2; cdr3_aa: AISELGLWTGDGYT
d_call: -; v_call: TRBV19; j_call: TRBJ2-7; cdr3_aa: ASSMFGGTVH
d_call: -; v_call: TRBV27; j_call: -; cdr3_aa: ASSQSGFRSSYEQY
d_call: TRBD1; v_call: TRBV19; j_call: TRBJ1-2; cdr3_aa: ASSPYRDRAYSGYT
d_call: TRBD1; v_call: TRBV19; j_call: TRBJ2-2; cdr3_aa: ASSRSPGTGINTGELF
d_call: TRBD1; v_call: TRBV7-6; j_call: TRBJ1-2; cdr3_aa: ASRPWPDRDRSSRDYGYT
d_call: TRBD2; v_call: TRBV15; j_call: TRBJ2-1; cdr3_aa: ATSWPGGPYNEQF
d_call: -; v_call: TRBV12-5; j_call: TRBJ1-2; cdr3_aa: ASGFEFPRAGYGYT